These T cell receptor beta chains were read from a single sample in a study of blood T cell repertoires in COVID-19. The protocol was immunoSEQ multiplex PCR, while the TCRdb copy is restricted to in-frame clones and leaves out a portion. The table includes 60,000 to 90,000 clones, roughly 87% detected once. The specimen was peripheral blood. The receptors here all came from a woman of 80 years or more with active or convalescent COVID-19. The CDR3 runs from the conserved cysteine through the conserved F or W. Each record gives: V gene, J gene, D gene, clone size, CDR3 DNA, CDR3 protein. D genes are given only for firm matches. Rows give clone size only sometimes, using once, few, many, or a class for an expanded clone.

V: TRBV20-1
J: TRBJ2-7
D: -
size: -
DNA: TGCAGGGCAGGGTACGGGTACGAGCAGTACTTC
CDR3: CRAGYGYEQYF

V: TRBV7-8
J: TRBJ2-7
D: TRBD2
size: few
DNA: TGTGCCAGCAGCTTAAAGCGGGAGAGCTCCTACGAGCAGTACTTC
CDR3: CASSLKRESSYEQYF

V: TRBV7-9
J: TRBJ2-1
D: TRBD2
size: once
DNA: TGTGCCAGCAGATCCGGGACTAGCGGTCGCAATGAGCAGTTCTTC
CDR3: CASRSGTSGRNEQFF

V: TRBV24-1
J: TRBJ2-2
D: TRBD1
size: -
DNA: TGTGCCACCAGTGATCCGTCGGGACAGGGATTATCCGGGGAGCTGTTTTTT
CDR3: CATSDPSGQGLSGELFF

V: TRBV6-2/TRBV6-3
J: TRBJ1-2
D: -
size: -
DNA: TGTGCCAGCAGCCAAACAGCGGCTAACTATGGCTACACCTTC
CDR3: CASSQTAANYGYTF

V: TRBV12-3/TRBV12-4
J: TRBJ2-5
D: -
size: once
DNA: TGTGCCAGCACGTCCTCAGGGGCAAAGACCCAGTACTTC
CDR3: CASTSSGAKTQYF

V: TRBV19
J: TRBJ1-5
D: -
size: -
DNA: TGTGCCAGTAGTAATCCCAGGGGAAAGGGCGGCAATCAGCCCCAGCATTTT
CDR3: CASSNPRGKGGNQPQHF

V: TRBV29-1
J: TRBJ2-7
D: TRBD2
size: -
DNA: TGCAGCGTCCATACAGCTAGCGGTGCCTACGAGCAGTACTTC
CDR3: CSVHTASGAYEQYF

V: TRBV7-2
J: TRBJ2-1
D: TRBD2
size: -
DNA: TGTGCCAGCAGCTTATCTTGGACTAGCGGGGGGGCAAACAATGAGCAGTTCTTC
CDR3: CASSLSWTSGGANNEQFF

V: TRBV6-5
J: TRBJ1-2
D: -
size: -
DNA: TGTGCCAGCAGAGCTACACCGGGGCTAGCGTATGGCTACACCTTC
CDR3: CASRATPGLAYGYTF

V: TRBV5-5
J: TRBJ1-1
D: TRBD1
size: -
DNA: TGTGCCAGCAGCTCGACGGACAGGGCGAACACTGAAGCTTTCTTT
CDR3: CASSSTDRANTEAFF

V: TRBV10-3
J: TRBJ2-1
D: TRBD2
size: -
DNA: TGTGCCATCAGTCGACTAGCGGGGGACTCCTACAATGAGCAGTTCTTC
CDR3: CAISRLAGDSYNEQFF

V: TRBV28
J: TRBJ2-3
D: TRBD2
size: few
DNA: TGTGCCAGCAACAAGGGGACTAGCGGGAGATCAGATACGCAGTATTTT
CDR3: CASNKGTSGRSDTQYF

V: TRBV19
J: TRBJ2-3
D: TRBD2
size: -
DNA: TGTGCCAGTAGTAAGCAGCGGGAGGGGGATACGCAGTATTTT
CDR3: CASSKQREGDTQYF

V: TRBV19
J: TRBJ1-4
D: TRBD1
size: -
DNA: TGTGCCACCGAGGACAGGTCTAATGAAAAACTGTTTTTT
CDR3: CATEDRSNEKLFF

V: TRBV6-4
J: TRBJ2-2
D: -
size: -
DNA: TGTGCCAGCATCCTGACTAGACGGAACACCGGGGAGCTGTTTTTT
CDR3: CASILTRRNTGELFF

V: TRBV25-1
J: TRBJ1-2
D: -
size: -
DNA: TGTGCCAGCAGTCTTCTCTATGGCTACACCTTC
CDR3: CASSLLYGYTF

V: TRBV6-2/TRBV6-3
J: TRBJ2-5
D: TRBD2
size: -
DNA: TGTGCCAGCAGTTGGAGACTAGCGGGAGCCCCCCAGACCCAGTACTTC
CDR3: CASSWRLAGAPQTQYF

V: TRBV5-8
J: TRBJ2-5
D: -
size: -
DNA: TGTGCCAGCAGCTTGCCGGGACTTTACCCCGGAGAGACCCAGTACTTC
CDR3: CASSLPGLYPGETQYF

V: TRBV6-2/TRBV6-3
J: TRBJ1-1
D: TRBD1
size: -
DNA: TGTGCCAGCAGTCGGACAGGGGGGGTGAACACTGAAGCTTTCTTT
CDR3: CASSRTGGVNTEAFF

V: TRBV28
J: TRBJ1-4
D: -
size: -
DNA: TGTGCCAGCAGTTCCCCCGCGGGGGGGACTGAAAAACTGTTTTTT
CDR3: CASSSPAGGTEKLFF

V: TRBV12-3/TRBV12-4
J: TRBJ1-2
D: TRBD1
size: -
DNA: TGTGCCAGCAGTTTACCAGGGGGCTTAGGCTACACCTTC
CDR3: CASSLPGGLGYTF

V: TRBV27
J: TRBJ1-1
D: TRBD1
size: once
DNA: TGTGCCAGCAGTTTCCTCGGACAGGGCGCTGAAGCTTTCTTT
CDR3: CASSFLGQGAEAFF

V: TRBV2
J: TRBJ2-3
D: -
size: once
DNA: TGTGCCGGAAACAGGGCCCTCACAGATACGCAGTATTTT
CDR3: CAGNRALTDTQYF

V: TRBV27
J: TRBJ2-1
D: TRBD2
size: -
DNA: TGTGCCAGCAGTTTCGATCGCGGGGGTAACAATGAGCAGTTCTTC
CDR3: CASSFDRGGNNEQFF

V: TRBV28
J: TRBJ2-4
D: TRBD2
size: -
DNA: TGTGCCAGCAGTTTAGCGGGGGGCATAGCCAAAAACATTCAGTACTTC
CDR3: CASSLAGGIAKNIQYF

V: TRBV30
J: TRBJ2-3
D: -
size: -
DNA: TGTGCCTGGAGTGTAACCCCCGGGCTAGCGAGCACAGATACGCAGTATTTT
CDR3: CAWSVTPGLASTDTQYF

V: TRBV3-1/TRBV3-2
J: TRBJ2-5
D: TRBD2
size: -
DNA: TGTGCCAGCAGCCAAGATCTAGGACTAGTGGGGGAGACCCAGTACTTC
CDR3: CASSQDLGLVGETQYF

V: TRBV7-9
J: TRBJ2-1
D: TRBD2
size: -
DNA: TGTGCCAGCAGTTCCTTAGGACTAGCGGGGGGAGGTGAGCAGTTCTTC
CDR3: CASSSLGLAGGGEQFF

V: TRBV9
J: TRBJ2-7
D: TRBD1
size: few
DNA: TGTGCCAGCAGCGAGCAGGGGGATGAGCAGTACTTC
CDR3: CASSEQGDEQYF

V: TRBV2
J: TRBJ2-3
D: TRBD2
size: -
DNA: TGTGCCAGCAAGAGTGCGGGAGGAGTTGCAGATACGCAGTATTTT
CDR3: CASKSAGGVADTQYF

V: TRBV6-5
J: TRBJ1-2
D: TRBD1
size: -
DNA: TGTGCCAGCAGCTACTCGAGGCGGCAGGGGGTAGGTGGCTACACCTTC
CDR3: CASSYSRRQGVGGYTF

V: TRBV30
J: TRBJ1-2
D: -
size: -
DNA: TGTGCCTGGACTTGGACAGCAGACTCCTATGGCTACACCTTC
CDR3: CAWTWTADSYGYTF

V: TRBV13
J: TRBJ1-2
D: TRBD1
size: -
DNA: TGTGCCAGCAGCCAACGAGGGGGGACAGGGGCGAAGGAAGGAGGCTACACCTTC
CDR3: CASSQRGGTGAKEGGYTF

V: TRBV7-2
J: TRBJ1-3
D: TRBD1
size: -
DNA: TGTGCCAGCAGCGGGAAGGACAGGGGGGGAAACACCATATATTTT
CDR3: CASSGKDRGGNTIYF

V: TRBV29-1
J: TRBJ2-3
D: TRBD2
size: -
DNA: TGCAGCGTTCTAGCGGGGGGGCTTACGCAGTATTTT
CDR3: CSVLAGGLTQYF

V: TRBV24-1
J: TRBJ2-2
D: TRBD2
size: -
DNA: TGTGCCACCAGTCTCGGGGGGGCCCTCACCGGGGAGCTGTTTTTT
CDR3: CATSLGGALTGELFF

V: TRBV6-2/TRBV6-3
J: TRBJ2-3
D: -
size: -
DNA: TGTGCCAGCAGCCGGAGGGCAACAGATACGCAGTATTTT
CDR3: CASSRRATDTQYF

V: TRBV5-1
J: TRBJ2-1
D: TRBD2
size: -
DNA: TGCGCCAGCAGCTCAACGGGACTAGCGGGAGGGCCTAGGGGTGAGCAGTTCTTC
CDR3: CASSSTGLAGGPRGEQFF

V: TRBV7-2
J: TRBJ2-3
D: -
size: -
DNA: TGTGCCAGCAGCTTAGCGGTGTCGAGTGATACGCAGTATTTT
CDR3: CASSLAVSSDTQYF

V: TRBV7-9
J: TRBJ2-5
D: TRBD2
size: -
DNA: TGTGCCAGCAGCCGAGGACTAGCAGAGACCCAGTACTTC
CDR3: CASSRGLAETQYF

V: TRBV2
J: TRBJ2-3
D: TRBD2
size: once
DNA: TGTGCCAGCAGTGGAGCTAGCGGGAGGGGCACAGATACGCAGTATTTT
CDR3: CASSGASGRGTDTQYF